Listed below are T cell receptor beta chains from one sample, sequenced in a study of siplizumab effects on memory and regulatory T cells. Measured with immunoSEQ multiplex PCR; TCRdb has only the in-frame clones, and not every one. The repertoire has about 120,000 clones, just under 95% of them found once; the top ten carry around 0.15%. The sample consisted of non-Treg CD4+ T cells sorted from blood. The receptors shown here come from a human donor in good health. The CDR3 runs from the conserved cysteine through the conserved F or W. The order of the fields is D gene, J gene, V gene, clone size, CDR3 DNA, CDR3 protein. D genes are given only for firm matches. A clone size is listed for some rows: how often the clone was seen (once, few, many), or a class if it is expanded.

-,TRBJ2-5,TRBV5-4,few,TGTGCCAGCAGCTTGGAGGAGACCCAGTACTTC,CASSLEETQYF
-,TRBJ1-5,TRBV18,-,TGTGCCAGCTCACCAACGAGGGGCGAAGAGCCCCAGCATTTT,CASSPTRGEEPQHF
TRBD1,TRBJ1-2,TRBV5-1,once,TGCGCCAGCAGCCTGGGGGACAGGGAGTATGGCTACACCTTC,CASSLGDREYGYTF
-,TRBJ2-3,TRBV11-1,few,TGTGCCAGCAGCTTAGGGGGCTTTAGCACAGATACGCAGTATTTT,CASSLGGFSTDTQYF
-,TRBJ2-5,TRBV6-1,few,TGTGCCAGCCACATCCAGGGGCCCCAGTACTTC,CASHIQGPQYF
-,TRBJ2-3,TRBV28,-,TGTGCCAGCAGAGGGCCATCTTGGGGAGATACGCAGTATTTT,CASRGPSWGDTQYF
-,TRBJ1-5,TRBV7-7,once,TGTGCCAGCAGACCTGCTGGGGGGGGCGGCGATAGCAATCAGCCCCAGCATTTT,CASRPAGGGGDSNQPQHF
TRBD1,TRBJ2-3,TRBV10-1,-,TGCGCCACCGTGGGACAGCTTTATGATACGCAGTATTTT,CATVGQLYDTQYF
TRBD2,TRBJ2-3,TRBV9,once,TGTGCCAGCAGCGTAGGGACTAGCGGTGATACGCAGTATTTT,CASSVGTSGDTQYF
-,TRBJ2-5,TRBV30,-,TGTGCCTGGAGTGGTCAGCTACAAGAGACCCAGTACTTC,CAWSGQLQETQYF
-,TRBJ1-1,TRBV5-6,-,TGTGCCAGCAGCGTGCAGGGAGGCGCTGAAGCTTTCTTT,CASSVQGGAEAFF
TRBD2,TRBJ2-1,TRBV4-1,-,TGCGCCAGCAGCCAAGTGTGGCGGGGGTCCTACAATGAGCAGTTCTTC,CASSQVWRGSYNEQFF
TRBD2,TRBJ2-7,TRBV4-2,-,TGTGCCAGCAGCCCTGCAACCGGGACTAAGAGGTACGAGCAGTACTTC,CASSPATGTKRYEQYF
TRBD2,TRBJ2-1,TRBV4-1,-,TGCGCCAGCAGCCAATGGTGGGGGGGGAATGAGCAGTTCTTC,CASSQWWGGNEQFF
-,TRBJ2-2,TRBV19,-,TGTGCCACGAAGACCAGCTGGGACACCGGGGAGCTGTTTTTT,CATKTSWDTGELFF
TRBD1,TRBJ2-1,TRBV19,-,TGTGCCAGTAGGAACTACAGGGGGCAAGCGGAGCAGTTCTTC,CASRNYRGQAEQFF
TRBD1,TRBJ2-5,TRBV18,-,TGTGCCAGCTCACGGACAGGTGGATTCGGGTACTTC,CASSRTGGFGYF
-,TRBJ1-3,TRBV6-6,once,TGTGCCAGCAGTTACGTGGGTTCCGGAAACACCATATATTTT,CASSYVGSGNTIYF
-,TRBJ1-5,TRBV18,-,TGTGCCAGCTCGCTTCCCAATCAGCCCCAGCATTTT,CASSLPNQPQHF
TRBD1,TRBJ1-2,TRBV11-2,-,TGTGCCAGCAGCCCGCACAGGGGTGCGTCGGCTAACTATGGCTACACCTTC,CASSPHRGASANYGYTF
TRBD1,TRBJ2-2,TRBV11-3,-,TGTGCCAGCAGCGGGGACAGGGGGTCCGGGGAGCTGTTTTTT,CASSGDRGSGELFF
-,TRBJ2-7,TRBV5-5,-,TGTGCCAGCAGCCGCGGTTTGGGGGCTTTTTCCTACGAGCAGTACTTC,CASSRGLGAFSYEQYF
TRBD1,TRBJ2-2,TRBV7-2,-,TGTGCCAGCAGGGGAGACAGGGGGCCTGGCACCGGGGAGCTGTTTTTT,CASRGDRGPGTGELFF
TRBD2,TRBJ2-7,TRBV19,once,TGTGCCAGTAGTATCGTCGGGGGGGGAACCTACGAGCAGTACTTC,CASSIVGGGTYEQYF
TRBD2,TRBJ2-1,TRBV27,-,TGTGCCAGCAGTCCGTGGGGGGGTAGGTCCTACAATGAGCAGTTCTTC,CASSPWGGRSYNEQFF
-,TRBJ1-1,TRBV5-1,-,TGCGCCAGCAAACCCGGGGCGGGTGGCACTGAAGCTTTCTTT,CASKPGAGGTEAFF
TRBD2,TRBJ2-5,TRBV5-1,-,TGCGCCAGCAGCATGGGGGGGATGAGTGGGCAAGAGACCCAGTACTTC,CASSMGGMSGQETQYF
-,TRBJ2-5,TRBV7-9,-,TGTGCCAGCAGCTCGTGGTTGGGTACGGAGACCCAGTACTTC,CASSSWLGTETQYF
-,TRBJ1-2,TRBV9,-,TGTGCCAGCAGCCTAGACACTAACTATGGCTACACCTTC,CASSLDTNYGYTF
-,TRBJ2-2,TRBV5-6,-,TGTGCCAGCAGCTTTGTGGGCACCGGGGAGCTGTTTTTT,CASSFVGTGELFF
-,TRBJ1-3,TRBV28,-,TGTGCCAGCAGTCGAAGGGGCTCTGGAAACACCATATATTTT,CASSRRGSGNTIYF
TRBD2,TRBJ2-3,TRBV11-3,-,TGTGCCAGCAGCTTGGGACTAGCGGGGGGACGCACAACAGATACGCAGTATTTT,CASSLGLAGGRTTDTQYF
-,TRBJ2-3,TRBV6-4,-,TGTGCCAGCACCCCTCAAACCGGAGGTACGCAGTATTTT,CASTPQTGGTQYF
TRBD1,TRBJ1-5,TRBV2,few,TGTGCCAGCAGGGGACAGGGGGATCAGCCCCAGCATTTT,CASRGQGDQPQHF
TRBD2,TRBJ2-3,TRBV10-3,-,TGTGCCATCAGTGGGAGGACTAGCGCCACAGATACGCAGTATTTT,CAISGRTSATDTQYF
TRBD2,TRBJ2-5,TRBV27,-,TGTGCCAGCAGGAGACTAGCGGGGGACCAAGAGACCCAGTACTTC,CASRRLAGDQETQYF
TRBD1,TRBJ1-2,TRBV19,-,TGTGCCAGTAGTATAGTCGGTAAAGGGACAGGGGTCTACACCTTC,CASSIVGKGTGVYTF
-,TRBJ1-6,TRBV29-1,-,TGCAGCGTTGAAAAAGGGGCAGGGTATGATAATTCACCCCTCCACTTT,CSVEKGAGYDNSPLHF
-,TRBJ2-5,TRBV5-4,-,TGTGCCAGCAGCGCACAGGGAGGAGAGACCCAGTACTTC,CASSAQGGETQYF
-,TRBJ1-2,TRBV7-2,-,TGTGCCAGCAGCTACCTAGGCCGCGGCTACACCTTC,CASSYLGRGYTF
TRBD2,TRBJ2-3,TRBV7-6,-,TGTGCCAGCAGCGGTGCGGGGGGCCGCACAGATACGCAGTATTTT,CASSGAGGRTDTQYF
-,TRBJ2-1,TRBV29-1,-,TGCAGCGTTGATTATGCGGGGTCCCCCTCCTACAATGAGCAGTTCTTC,CSVDYAGSPSYNEQFF
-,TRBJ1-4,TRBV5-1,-,TGCGCCAGCAGCTCCAGCCTAGTTAATGAAAAACTGTTTTTT,CASSSSLVNEKLFF
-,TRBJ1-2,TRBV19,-,TGTGCCAGTAGTATAGTGGACAGCCCATATGGCTACACCTTC,CASSIVDSPYGYTF
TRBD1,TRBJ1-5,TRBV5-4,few,TGTGCCAGCAGCAGAGACAGGGACCCAAATCAGCCCCAGCATTTT,CASSRDRDPNQPQHF
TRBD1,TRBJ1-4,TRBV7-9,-,TGTGCCAGCAGCCCAAAGGGGGCGATGAGGGAAAAACTGTTTTTT,CASSPKGAMREKLFF
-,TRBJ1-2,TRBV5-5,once,TGTGCCAGCAGCTGGGGATTTAACTATGGCTACACCTTC,CASSWGFNYGYTF
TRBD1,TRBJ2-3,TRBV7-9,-,TGTGCCATCGACAGGGGAAGCACAGATACGCAGTATTTT,CAIDRGSTDTQYF
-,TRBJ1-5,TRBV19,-,TGTGCCAGTAGTATCAGTAATAGCAATCAGCCCCAGCATTTT,CASSISNSNQPQHF
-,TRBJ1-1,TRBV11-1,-,TGTGCCAGCAGCTTGCTAGTGGACACTGAAGCTTTCTTT,CASSLLVDTEAFF
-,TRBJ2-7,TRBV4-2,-,TGTGCCAGCAGCCTCTCCATACAGGGCCCCTACGAGCAGTACTTC,CASSLSIQGPYEQYF
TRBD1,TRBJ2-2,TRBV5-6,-,TGTGCCAGCAGCGCGGACAGGGGCAACACCGGGGAGCTGTTTTTT,CASSADRGNTGELFF
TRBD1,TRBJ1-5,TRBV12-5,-,TGTGCTAGTGGCGTGACAGGGGGCGCGCAGCCCCAGCATTTT,CASGVTGGAQPQHF
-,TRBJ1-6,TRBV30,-,TGTGCCTGGAGTGTACGAACGGAATCACCCCTCCACTTT,CAWSVRTESPLHF
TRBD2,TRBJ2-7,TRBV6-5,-,TGTGCCAGCAGGAGGGGACTAGCGGGGCGAAACGAGCAGTACTTC,CASRRGLAGRNEQYF